A selection of T cell receptor beta chains follows, all from one sample in a study of blood T cell repertoires in COVID-19. Only in-frame clones appear in the TCRdb table, and some are missing; sequencing was by immunoSEQ multiplex PCR. Of about 88,000 clones listed, about 90% were seen once; the top ten hold roughly 10%. Sequencing used peripheral blood. All receptors derive from a man older than 75 with acute or convalescent COVID-19. Both conserved end residues are part of each CDR3. Fields, in order: clone size, D gene, J gene, V gene, CDR3 DNA, CDR3 protein. D genes are given only for firm matches. Size values are once, few and many counts, or a class for expanded clones, and some rows have none.

- - TRBJ2-1 TRBV18 TGTGCCAGCTCACCCTTCGCCGGGGATGAGCAGTTCTTC CASSPFAGDEQFF
- TRBD2 TRBJ2-5 TRBV2 TGTGCCAGCAGTGTCACGGGGGGGCCGGAAGAGACCCAGTACTTC CASSVTGGPEETQYF
- TRBD1 TRBJ1-1 TRBV2 TGTGCCAGCAGTGGGACAGGACTGAACACTGAAGCTTTCTTT CASSGTGLNTEAFF
- - TRBJ1-1 TRBV5-6 TGTGCCAGCAGCTCACCATCTCTAGACGAACTTTTCTTT CASSSPSLDELFF
- TRBD1 TRBJ1-2 TRBV28 TGTGCCAGCAGCGGAGGACAGGGCCGCGACTATGGCTACACCTTC CASSGGQGRDYGYTF
few - TRBJ2-1 TRBV9 TGTGCCAGCAGCCCCCATTTCCAGACATCGTCGTACAATGAGCAGTTCTTC CASSPHFQTSSYNEQFF
- TRBD2 TRBJ2-7 TRBV3-1/TRBV3-2 TGTGCCAGCAGCCAAGAAGCGGGGGTGGAGCAGTACTTC CASSQEAGVEQYF
- TRBD1 TRBJ2-5 TRBV5-8 TGTGCCAGCTCCCAGTCACTCGGGACAGGGAGGCAAGAGACCCAGTACTTC CASSQSLGTGRQETQYF
once TRBD1 TRBJ2-5 TRBV18 TGTGCCAGCTCACCCGACAGGGGACAAGAGACCCAGTACTTC CASSPDRGQETQYF
- - TRBJ1-2 TRBV28 TGTGCCAGCAGTTTATTTCAGGGTTTGAATGGCTACACCTTC CASSLFQGLNGYTF
- - TRBJ1-1 TRBV7-8 TGTGCCAGCAGCTTAGGGCTGGGGGCAGGAACTGAAGCTTTCTTT CASSLGLGAGTEAFF
- TRBD1 TRBJ1-5 TRBV10-1 TGCGCCAGCAGTGCAGGGGGGAATCAGCCCCAGCATTTT CASSAGGNQPQHF
- - TRBJ1-2 TRBV11-2 TGTGCCAGCAGCTTAGAGGGGGCGCGGGGCTACACCTTC CASSLEGARGYTF
- TRBD1 TRBJ1-5 TRBV2 TGTGCCAGCAGTGACGGACAGGGGGGACAGCCCCAGCATTTT CASSDGQGGQPQHF
- - TRBJ1-3 TRBV2 TGTGCCAGCAGCGAAATGGGAACAGGTTCTGGAAACACCATATATTTT CASSEMGTGSGNTIYF